This T cell receptor (beta chain) is drawn from a study of type 1 and type 2 diabetes patients (dated by TCRdb to the mid-2010s). Study-wide context: Recruited in China, the cohort was made up of fewer than ten type 1 diabetes patients, a few type 2 diabetes patients and roughly 6 nondiabetic controls. Across the study, CD4+ and CD8+ T cells were positively selected from PBMCs using CD4 or CD8 MicroBeads on MACS columns. Altogether, under 25,000,000 paired-end reads were produced across the whole study. TCRbeta repertoires were profiled by high-throughput sequencing in the study to compare type 1 diabetes, type 2 diabetes and nondiabetic individuals. Type 2 diabetes patients were included as a disease comparison group for the type 1 diabetes patients. When approximately 19-cycle amplification was compared with roughly 25-cycle amplification, V gene usage looked similar, suggesting that primer efficiencies were similar and PCR bias was random. Sequencing of the TCRbeta libraries was paired-end and was performed on Illumina HiSeq 2000 or MiSeq instruments.

Study-level results and caveats: Age and gender were not matched between study groups, possibly biasing interpretation. Type 2 diabetes patients had few highly-expanded CD4+ clones (median one), and those clones made up a median around 4% of reads. Only a limited number of T2D and control samples were sequenced, so some T1D-only HECs might also appear in more T2D or control samples. Type 2 diabetes repertoires showed high diversity, significantly greater than type 1 diabetes repertoires in both CD4+ and CD8+ T cells. Type 2 diabetes and control samples had highly correlated V and J gene usage patterns, with the correlation between samples averaging roughly 0.97.

As to this clonotype: Its antigen is not yet known. No clone much larger than this one lies a single base away; base qualities are absent.

Sequencing used an Illumina MiSeq. Genomic DNA from sorted T cell subsets served as template for TCRbeta CDR3 amplification. The TCRbeta CDR3 region was amplified by multiplex PCR using 30 forward and 13 reverse primers. After the PCR products were purified with AMPure XP beads, a second PCR of 25 cycles was run to add indices and adaptors. Before sequencing, the QIAquick Gel Extraction Kit was used to gel-purify the libraries. In the source study's methods: Paired-end reads were merged using FLASH and were aligned with IgBLAST to IMGT V, D and J germline references. Reads with below 70% alignment identity to germline references were discarded, and over 9,000,000 reads were retained study-wide. CDR3 boundaries, reading frame and productivity were assigned according to IMGT definitions. Highly-expanded clones were defined as clones making up 1% or more of reads, and normalized Shannon entropy was used to measure diversity. Unpaired two-tailed t-tests were used to test group differences in Shannon entropy. TCRdb handled the public reads itself, with Q25 trimming in fastp and clone calling in MiXCR, and kept productive beta chains. Each record represents a unique CDR3 protein, reported with the most common genes and DNA among its rows. Clone size and V and J calls follow TCRdb, not the original study. Within this sample are a few hundred thousand distinct CDR3 sequences, with over 45% of them counted one time only. The top ten clonotypes cover roughly 15% of the sample.

CDR1 and CDR2, looked up from the germline V gene, are SGHTA and FQGTGA. Taken from cysteine to phenylalanine, the CDR3 has 13 residues. The read is trimmed to its CDR3 DNA, 39 bases read in frame from base 1. V lost 4 bases and J lost 10 bases; the stretch between them is 14 bases long. All diabetic patients met standard classification criteria for type 1 or type 2 diabetes, with glucose and C-peptide assessed by WHO-recommended methods. Exclusion applied to any donor with other autoimmune diseases or infections within the previous four weeks. From each participant, ten milliliters of peripheral blood were collected. PBMCs were isolated with LymphoPrep density separation.

Source material: peripheral blood mononuclear cells (PBMCs). The V gene is TRBV7-3 and the J gene is TRBJ2-1; no D gene can be assigned with confidence. The receptor was derived from a man in his late teens or twenties with type 2 diabetes. The CDR3 protein: CASSYQTYYEQFF. Here is the DNA: TGTGCCAGCAGCTACCAGACCTATTACGAGCAGTTCTTC.